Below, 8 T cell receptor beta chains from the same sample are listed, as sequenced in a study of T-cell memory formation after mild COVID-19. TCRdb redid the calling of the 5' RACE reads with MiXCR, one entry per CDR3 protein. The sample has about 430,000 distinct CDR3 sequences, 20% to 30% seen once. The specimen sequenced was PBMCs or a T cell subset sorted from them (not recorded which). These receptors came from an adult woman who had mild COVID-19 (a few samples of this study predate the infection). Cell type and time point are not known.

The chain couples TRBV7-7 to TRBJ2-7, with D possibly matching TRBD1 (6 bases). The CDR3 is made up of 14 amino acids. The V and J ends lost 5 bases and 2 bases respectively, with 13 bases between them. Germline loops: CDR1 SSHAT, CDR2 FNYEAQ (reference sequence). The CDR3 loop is CASSREQGAYEQYF. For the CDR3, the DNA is TGTGCCAGCAGCCGTGAACAGGGAGCCTACGAGCAGTACTTC.

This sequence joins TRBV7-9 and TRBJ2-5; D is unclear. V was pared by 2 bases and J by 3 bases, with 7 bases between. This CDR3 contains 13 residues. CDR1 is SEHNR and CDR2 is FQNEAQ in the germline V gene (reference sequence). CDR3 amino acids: CASSLLFEETQYF. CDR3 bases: TGTGCCAGCAGCTTACTCTTCGAAGAGACCCAGTACTTC.

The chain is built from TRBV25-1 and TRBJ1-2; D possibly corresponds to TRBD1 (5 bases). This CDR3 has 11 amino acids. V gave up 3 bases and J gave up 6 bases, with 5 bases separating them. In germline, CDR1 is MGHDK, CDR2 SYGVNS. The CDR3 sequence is CASSDRDGYTF. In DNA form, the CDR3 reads TGTGCCAGCAGTGACAGGGATGGCTACACCTTC.

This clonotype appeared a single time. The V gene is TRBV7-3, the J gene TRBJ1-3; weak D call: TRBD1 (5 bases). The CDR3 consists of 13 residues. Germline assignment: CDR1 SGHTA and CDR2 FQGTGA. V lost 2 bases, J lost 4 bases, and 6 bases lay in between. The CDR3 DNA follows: TGTGCCAGCAGCTTACGGGACGGAAACACCATATATTTT. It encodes CASSLRDGNTIYF.

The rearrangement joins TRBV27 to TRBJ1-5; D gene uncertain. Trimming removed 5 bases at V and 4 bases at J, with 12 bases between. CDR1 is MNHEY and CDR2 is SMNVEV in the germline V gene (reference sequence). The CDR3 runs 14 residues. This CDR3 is CASSPLGPNQPQHF. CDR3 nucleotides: TGTGCCAGCAGTCCCCTCGGACCTAATCAGCCCCAGCATTTT.

This chain's CDR3 is CASSQVRTTQETQYF. The CDR3 DNA reads TGCGCCAGCAGCCAGGTGCGGACTACCCAAGAGACCCAGTACTTC. This chain links TRBV4-1 with TRBJ2-5; TRBD2 is a possible D gene (6 bases). Per the germline V gene, CDR1 is MGHRA and CDR2 is YSYEKL. The CDR3 is 15 amino acids. V was shortened by 3 bases and J by 1 base, with 12 bases between the two germline ends.

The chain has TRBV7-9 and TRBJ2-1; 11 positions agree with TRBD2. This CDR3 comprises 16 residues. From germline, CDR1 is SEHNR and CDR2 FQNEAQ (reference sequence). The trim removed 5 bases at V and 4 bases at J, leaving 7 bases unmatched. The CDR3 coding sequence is TGTGCCAGCAGCGTTCGTGGGACTAGCGGATACAATGAGCAGTTCTTC. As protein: CASSVRGTSGYNEQFF.

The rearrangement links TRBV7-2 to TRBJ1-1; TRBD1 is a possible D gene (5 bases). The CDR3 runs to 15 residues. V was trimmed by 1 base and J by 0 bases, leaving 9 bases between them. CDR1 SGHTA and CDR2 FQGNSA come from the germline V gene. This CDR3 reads CASSLDWGMNTEAFF. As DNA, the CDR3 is TGTGCCAGCAGCTTAGATTGGGGCATGAACACTGAAGCTTTCTTT.